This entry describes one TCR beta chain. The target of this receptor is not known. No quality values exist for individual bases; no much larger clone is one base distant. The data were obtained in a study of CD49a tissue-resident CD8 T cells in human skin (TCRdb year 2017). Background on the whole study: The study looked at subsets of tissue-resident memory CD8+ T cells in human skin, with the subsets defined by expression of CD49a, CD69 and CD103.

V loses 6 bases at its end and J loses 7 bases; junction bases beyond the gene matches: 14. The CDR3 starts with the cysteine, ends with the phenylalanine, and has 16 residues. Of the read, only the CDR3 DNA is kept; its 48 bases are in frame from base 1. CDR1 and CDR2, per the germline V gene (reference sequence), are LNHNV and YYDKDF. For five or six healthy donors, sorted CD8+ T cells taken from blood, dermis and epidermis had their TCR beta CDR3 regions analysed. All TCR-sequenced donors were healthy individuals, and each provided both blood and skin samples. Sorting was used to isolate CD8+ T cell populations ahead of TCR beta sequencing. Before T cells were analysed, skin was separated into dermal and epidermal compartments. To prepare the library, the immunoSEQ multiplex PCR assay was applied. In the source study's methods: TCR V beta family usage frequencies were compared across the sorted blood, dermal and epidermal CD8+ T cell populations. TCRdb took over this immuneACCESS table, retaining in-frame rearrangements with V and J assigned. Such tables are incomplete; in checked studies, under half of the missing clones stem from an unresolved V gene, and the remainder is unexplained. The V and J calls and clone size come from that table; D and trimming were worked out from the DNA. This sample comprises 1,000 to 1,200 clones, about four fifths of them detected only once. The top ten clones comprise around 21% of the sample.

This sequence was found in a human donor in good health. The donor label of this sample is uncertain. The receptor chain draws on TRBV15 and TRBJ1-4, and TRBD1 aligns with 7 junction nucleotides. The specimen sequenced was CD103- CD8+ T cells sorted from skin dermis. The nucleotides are TGTGCCACCAGTGTACGATACAGGGGATTAAGTGAAAAACTGTTTTTT. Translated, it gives CATSVRYRGLSEKLFF.